What follows describes a single T cell receptor beta chain. The antigen is not known. The library came from three nested PCR rounds adapted from ARM-PCR protocols. TCRdb analysed the multiplex PCR reads with MiXCR anew, one entry per CDR3 protein. The sample contains roughly 74,000 distinct CDR3 sequences, 76% of which appear only once. The template was RNA from unsorted bulk tissue. More than 3 cm separated this lung sample from the edge of the tumor. Donors were chemotherapy-naive, newly diagnosed lung cancer surgical patients in China, August–late 2014. These data belong to a study of tumor and adjacent non-tumor tissue in lung cancer. Background on the study: Aged about 31 to 80 years, patients included fewer than 11 men and roughly 5 women with stage I to III disease. On average, productive TCRbeta reads reached about 4.17 million per sample.

Study results and limitations: Tumor tissue had significantly higher TCR diversity than normal lung.

The ends were cut back, 10 bases at V and 5 bases at J, with 23 bases in the middle. This CDR3 has 15 amino acids. The genes are TRBV12-3 or TRBV12-4 and TRBJ2-5; perhaps TRBD2 as D (5 bases). This TCR was recovered from a man in his 70s with non-small cell lung cancer. Sequencing was done on a sample of distant non-tumor lung tissue. As DNA, the CDR3 is TGTGCCAACATCGGGCTAGCAGGAGTGGTGGAGACCCAGTACTTC. Its protein product is CANIGLAGVVETQYF.